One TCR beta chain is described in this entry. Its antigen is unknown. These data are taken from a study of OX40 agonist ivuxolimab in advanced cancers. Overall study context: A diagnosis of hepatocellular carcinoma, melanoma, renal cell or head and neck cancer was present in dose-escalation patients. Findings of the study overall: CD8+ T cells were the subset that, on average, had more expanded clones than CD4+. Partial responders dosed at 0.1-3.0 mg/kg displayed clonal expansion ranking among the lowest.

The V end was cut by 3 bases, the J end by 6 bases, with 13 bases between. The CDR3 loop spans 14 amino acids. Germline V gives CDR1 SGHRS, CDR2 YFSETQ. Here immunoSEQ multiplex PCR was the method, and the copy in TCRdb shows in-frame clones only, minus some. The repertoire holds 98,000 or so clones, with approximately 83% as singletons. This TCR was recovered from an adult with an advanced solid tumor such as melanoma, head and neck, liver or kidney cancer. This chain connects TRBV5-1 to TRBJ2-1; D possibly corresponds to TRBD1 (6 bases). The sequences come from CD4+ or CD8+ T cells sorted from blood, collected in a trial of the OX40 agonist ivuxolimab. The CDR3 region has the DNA TGCGCCAGCAGCTCGACGACAGGTCGCAATGAGCAGTTCTTC. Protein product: CASSSTTGRNEQFF.